The 8 T cell receptor beta chains listed next were all sequenced from one sample in a study of CD8 T cells in ankylosing spondylitis. TCRdb re-analysed the 5' RACE reads in MiXCR, keeping a single row per CDR3 protein. The sample shows about 39,000 distinct CDR3 sequences, 10% of them seen only once. Material for sequencing was blood, either unsorted or a sorted T cell fraction (not recorded which). Receptors were obtained from a male donor with ankylosing spondylitis or in good health (not recorded which).

The chain is built from TRBV12-3 or TRBV12-4 and TRBJ2-7, with a possible D match to TRBD1 (6 bases). Trimming took 4 bases from V and 0 from J, leaving 10 bases between them. This CDR3 spans 14 amino acids. CDR3 sequence reads: CASSSRDNSYEQYF. DNA of the CDR3: TGTGCCAGCAGTTCGAGGGACAACTCCTACGAGCAGTACTTC.

This clonotype was seen at least ten times. V usage is TRBV21-1 and J usage is TRBJ1-5. TRBV21-1 is noted as a pseudogene. This CDR3 has 17 amino acids. The CDR3 DNA follows: TGTGCCAGCAGCAAAGTTGTCTCTCCATGGTTTGATGAGCCCCAGCATTTT. This sequence encodes CASSKVVSPWFDEPQHF.

This clonotype has a handful of counts. The J gene is TRBJ2-7, the V gene TRBV20-1; D is possibly TRBD1 or TRBD2 (5 bases each). V was shortened by 3 bases and J by 2 bases, with 14 bases between the two germline ends. The CDR3 is made up of 14 amino acids. Germline V gene lookup returns CDR1 DFQATT and CDR2 SNEGSKA (reference sequence). DNA for the CDR3: TGCAGTGCTAGTGCCTCGGGGCTCCCCTACGAGCAGTACTTC. Protein product: CSASASGLPYEQYF.

This clonotype has ten or more counts. The chain has TRBV29-1 and TRBJ2-2; 11 bases are shared with TRBD1. CDR3 size: 15 residues. Germline assignment: CDR1 SQVTM and CDR2 ANQGSEA. The CDR3 sequence: CRRPTGQGENGELFF. CDR3 sequence (DNA): TGCAGACGACCTACGGGACAGGGGGAGAACGGGGAGCTGTTTTTT.

This clonotype was counted at least ten times. The CDR3 is CSASWDRGPTNTEAFF. The CDR3 nucleotides are TGCAGTGCTAGCTGGGACAGGGGGCCCACGAACACTGAAGCTTTCTTT. The chain has TRBV20-1 and TRBJ1-1, with 12 positions matching TRBD1. The V and J ends lost 3 bases and 1 base, in that order; junction bases with no gene match: 6. This CDR3 is 16 amino acids long. Germline V gives CDR1 DFQATT, CDR2 SNEGSKA (reference sequence).

This clonotype was picked up many times. The V gene is TRBV20-1, the J gene TRBJ2-5, with unresolved D. V lost 1 base, J lost 4 bases, and 13 bases lay in between. The CDR3 is made up of 14 amino acids. CDR1 and CDR2 (germline): DFQATT, SNEGSKA (reference sequence). Here the CDR3 reads CSARGTVKGETQYF. The CDR3 nucleotides are TGCAGTGCTAGAGGGACGGTTAAAGGAGAGACCCAGTACTTC.

The sample holds many counts of this clonotype. The J gene is TRBJ2-3, the V gene TRBV29-1; TRBD2 matches 8 bases. Germline assignment: CDR1 SQVTM and CDR2 ANQGSEA. The CDR3 covers 14 residues. V lost 5 bases and J lost 0; bases outside the gene matches: 4. This CDR3 is CSVTASGSTDTQYF. The CDR3 DNA is TGCAGCGTTACGGCTAGCGGGAGCACAGATACGCAGTATTTT.

This clonotype occurred many times. The chain links TRBV20-1 to TRBJ2-7; D perhaps matches TRBD2 (6 bases). Germline values: CDR1 DFQATT, CDR2 SNEGSKA (reference sequence). Trimming removed 3 bases at V and 4 bases at J, with 16 bases between. The CDR3 is 14 amino acids. CDR3 protein: CSASVEAGRYEQYF. The CDR3 coding sequence is TGCAGTGCTAGCGTCGAGGCGGGACGGTACGAGCAGTACTTC.